The next 14 T cell receptor beta chains were all read from a single sample in a study of identical twins. Each CDR3 protein is one row after TCRdb ran MiXCR on the 5' RACE reads. The profile shows hundreds of thousands of distinct CDR3 sequences, around 8.3% of them singletons. The sample was also reused in another study, on yellow fever vaccine responses in identical twins.

The specimen was PBMCs. The receptors originated from a woman aged 18-35 years in good health.

This clonotype was seen at least ten times. V and J are TRBV4-3 and TRBJ2-1; D may correspond to TRBD1 or TRBD2 (5 bases each). V was pared by 1 base and J by 0 bases, with 7 bases between. There are 15 residues in the CDR3. CDR1 and CDR2 (germline): LGHNA, YSLEER. DNA for the CDR3: TGCGCCAGCAGCCAAGGAGGGGCCTCCTACAATGAGCAGTTCTTC. This sequence encodes CASSQGGASYNEQFF.

There are a few counts of this clonotype. This chain joins TRBV11-2 and TRBJ1-1; a possible D gene is TRBD1 (6 bases). The CDR3 length is 15 residues. Trimming removed 0 bases at V and 7 bases at J, with 15 bases between. From germline, CDR1 is SGHAT and CDR2 FQNNGV. CDR3 residues: CASSLDRGGWNEAFF. Written as DNA, the CDR3 is TGTGCCAGCAGCTTAGATCGAGGGGGTTGGAATGAAGCTTTCTTT.

The chain recombines TRBV9 with TRBJ2-7, with 9 positions matching TRBD2. The CDR3 covers 15 residues. From germline, CDR1 is SGDLS and CDR2 YYNGEE. Unmatched junction bases numbered 4, after V lost 3 bases and J lost 0 bases. The CDR3 protein is CASSASGISSYEQYF. The CDR3 DNA is TGTGCCAGCAGCGCTAGCGGGATTAGCTCCTACGAGCAGTACTTC. The entire variable domain, with the rest obtained from reference TRBV9 and TRBJ2-7, is as follows: DSGVTQTPKHLITATGQRVTLRCSPRSGDLSVYWYQQSLDQGLQFLIQYYNGEERAKGNILERFSAQQFPDLHSELNLSSLELGDSALYFCASSASGISSYEQYFGPGTRLTVT.

The chain links TRBV28 to TRBJ2-3, with D perhaps TRBD1 (5 bases). Germline CDR1 and CDR2: MDHEN and SYDVKM. With 5 bases removed from V and 4 bases from J, the gap between germline ends came to 19 bases. This CDR3 is 16 amino acids long. This CDR3 reads CASSAPSGLWADTQYF. The CDR3 DNA reads TGTGCCAGCAGTGCCCCTTCAGGGCTTTGGGCAGATACGCAGTATTTT.

V usage is TRBV13 and J usage is TRBJ2-3, with 8 bases lining up with TRBD2. CDR1 and CDR2 from the germline V gene are PRHDT and FYEKMQ (reference sequence). CDR3 length equals 15 residues. The V gene end was trimmed by 6 bases and the J gene end by 6 bases; junction bases not matched to a gene: 11. The chain's CDR3 is CASSRISGVMDTQYF. Here the CDR3 DNA reads TGTGCCAGCAGTCGAATTAGCGGGGTCATGGATACGCAGTATTTT.

This chain uses TRBV28 with TRBJ2-7; D may be TRBD1 (6 bases). The CDR3 loop spans 14 amino acids. CDR1 is MDHEN and CDR2 is SYDVKM in the germline V gene. V dropped 8 bases and J dropped 0 bases, with 14 bases sitting between them. CDR3 protein: CASLGRGGSYEQYF. CDR3 in DNA: TGTGCCAGCTTGGGACGAGGGGGCTCCTACGAGCAGTACTTC.

The sample holds a few counts of this clonotype. The rearrangement links TRBV28 to TRBJ2-4; 8 bases map to TRBD2. The CDR3 consists of 15 residues. Trimming removed 4 bases from V and 9 bases from J; junction bases left unmatched: 11. CDR1 and CDR2 (germline): MDHEN, SYDVKM. The CDR3 sequence is CASSSQTSDLGIQYF. In nucleotides, the CDR3 is TGTGCCAGCAGTTCCCAGACTAGCGACCTGGGCATTCAGTACTTC.

This clonotype was observed a few times. The chain recombines TRBV3-1 with TRBJ1-2; D call uncertain. V lost 1 base, J lost 3 bases, and 18 bases lay in between. This CDR3 comprises 17 residues. The V gene's germline CDR1 is LGHDT and CDR2 YNNKEL (reference sequence). In nucleotides, the CDR3 is TGTGCCAGCAGCCAAGGGGATAAAGGGTTTCAATACTATGGCTACACCTTC. Translating gives CASSQGDKGFQYYGYTF.

The rearrangement uses TRBV9 and TRBJ2-3, with D hard to call. Germline V gene data show CDR1 as SGDLS and CDR2 as YYNGEE. The ends were cut back, 4 bases at V and 0 bases at J, with 15 bases in the middle. The CDR3 covers 16 residues. CDR3 protein: CASSPTGWLSTDTQYF. In DNA, the CDR3 is TGTGCCAGCAGCCCGACTGGGTGGCTGAGCACAGATACGCAGTATTTT.

The V gene is TRBV4-3, the J gene TRBJ2-2; TRBD1 or TRBD2 may be the D gene (5 bases each). The CDR3 spans 15 residues. The V end was cut by 4 bases, the J end by 4 bases, with 13 bases between. CDR1 and CDR2 from the germline V gene are LGHNA and YSLEER. The CDR3 sequence is CASSRDRFTTGELFF. CDR3 coding DNA: TGCGCCAGCAGCCGGGACCGTTTTACCACCGGGGAGCTGTTTTTT.

The sample holds a few counts of this clonotype. V usage is TRBV28 and J usage is TRBJ2-4; 7 positions match TRBD1. J was trimmed by 13 bases and V by 6 bases; bases with no gene match: 9. The CDR3 consists of 12 residues. CDR1 is MDHEN, CDR2 SYDVKM, per germline. The CDR3 bases are TGTGCCAGCAGGACCGGGACAGACCACCAGTACTTC. Its translation: CASRTGTDHQYF.

CDR3 residues: CASSPHGQQNIQYF. The CDR3 DNA reads as TGTGCCAGCAGTCCTCACGGACAGCAAAACATTCAGTACTTC. The chain links TRBV28 to TRBJ2-4; D is perhaps TRBD1 (6 bases). The CDR3 runs to 14 residues. Trimming removed 5 bases at V and 5 bases at J, with 13 bases between. The germline V gene encodes CDR1 MDHEN and CDR2 SYDVKM.

This chain connects TRBV2 to TRBJ2-7; TRBD2 is a possible D gene (6 bases). The CDR3 spans 14 residues. CDR1 is SNHLY, CDR2 FYNNEI, per germline. V was clipped by 5 bases and J by 2 bases, with 13 bases between them. CDR3 in amino acids: CASSNRGLPYEQYF. For the CDR3, the DNA is TGTGCCAGCAGTAACCGGGGGTTACCCTACGAGCAGTACTTC.

This clonotype was counted ten times or more. The gene calls are TRBV12-3 or TRBV12-4 and TRBJ2-1; weak D call: TRBD2 (7 bases). With 7 bases removed from V and 12 bases from J, the gap between germline ends came to 22 bases. The CDR3 has 14 amino acids. The CDR3 DNA sequence: TGTGCCAGCATCCACGGAAGCGGGGACATGGGGCAGTTCTTC. This sequence encodes CASIHGSGDMGQFF.